A selection of T cell receptor beta chains follows, all from one sample in a study of blood T cells in healthy people across ages. TCRdb fed the 5' RACE reads into MiXCR, producing one record per CDR3 protein. The sample records about 1.4 million distinct CDR3 sequences, roughly 59% being singletons. Input material: blood. These receptors all come from a man aged 18 to 29 in good health. CDR3s include the opening cysteine and the closing phenylalanine or tryptophan. D genes are given only for firm matches. Size is omitted from some rows. Given values are once, few, many or a class for expanded clones.

D: TRBD2; size: -; J: TRBJ2-4; V: TRBV18; DNA: TGTGCCAGCTCACCACAGGAGGGAGGGGCAGCCAAAAACATTCAGTACTTC; CDR3: CASSPQEGGAAKNIQYF
D: TRBD2; size: -; J: TRBJ2-1; V: TRBV4-1; DNA: TGCACCAGCACCTCTAGCGGGGGTGCTACTGAGCAGTTCTTC; CDR3: CTSTSSGGATEQFF
D: TRBD2; size: -; J: TRBJ2-7; V: TRBV4-3; DNA: TGCGCCAGCAGCCAAGACCTTAGCGGGGGGCCGGGCTACGAGCAGTACTTC; CDR3: CASSQDLSGGPGYEQYF
D: -; size: -; J: TRBJ1-2; V: TRBV20-1; DNA: TGCAGTGCTCGAATGGACAGAACTAACTATGGCTACACCTTC; CDR3: CSARMDRTNYGYTF
D: -; size: -; J: TRBJ1-1; V: TRBV10-3; DNA: TGTGCCATCAGTGAAAGGGGTAGTGACACTGAAGCTTTCTTT; CDR3: CAISERGSDTEAFF
D: TRBD2; size: -; J: TRBJ2-5; V: TRBV5-1; DNA: TGCGCCAGCAGTCAATGGGCGCAGGATTCGGGACTAATGGAGACCCAGTACTTC; CDR3: CASSQWAQDSGLMETQYF
D: -; size: once; J: TRBJ1-1; V: TRBV12-3/TRBV12-4; DNA: TGTGCCAGCAGTTTGACCCCTAGTGGCACTGAAGCTTTCTTT; CDR3: CASSLTPSGTEAFF
D: -; size: -; J: TRBJ1-2; V: TRBV4-3; DNA: TGCGCCAGCAGCCGGGTCAGACAGGTCTATGGCTACACCTTC; CDR3: CASSRVRQVYGYTF
D: -; size: few; J: TRBJ2-1; V: TRBV6-1; DNA: TGTGCCAGCAGTGAAGACAGGGCGTCCTACAATGAGCAGTTCTTC; CDR3: CASSEDRASYNEQFF
D: TRBD1; size: -; J: TRBJ2-3; V: TRBV20-1; DNA: TGCGGATCGGGACAGGCCCACACAGATGCGCAGTATTTT; CDR3: CGSGQAHTDAQYF
D: -; size: -; J: TRBJ2-7; V: TRBV12-5; DNA: TGTGCTAGTGGCCCTAATGGGATCTCCTACGAGCAGTACTTC; CDR3: CASGPNGISYEQYF
D: -; size: -; J: TRBJ2-7; V: TRBV2; DNA: TGTGCCAGCAGTGGAGAGGGAGTCCACTACGAGCAGTACTTC; CDR3: CASSGEGVHYEQYF
D: -; size: -; J: TRBJ2-1; V: TRBV27; DNA: TGTGCCAGCAGTTTATCGCCTCCTAGCGCATACAATGAGCAGTTCTTC; CDR3: CASSLSPPSAYNEQFF
D: TRBD1; size: -; J: TRBJ1-2; V: TRBV7-2; DNA: TGTGCCAGCAGCTTAGTAGGTCACGGGACAGGGAACTATGGCTACACCTTC; CDR3: CASSLVGHGTGNYGYTF
D: -; size: -; J: TRBJ2-5; V: TRBV12-3/TRBV12-4; DNA: TGTGCCAGCAGTGTAGTCAATGAGCAGTACTTC; CDR3: CASSVVNEQYF
D: -; size: few; J: TRBJ2-3; V: TRBV25-1; DNA: TGTGCCAGCAGTGAATTCTGGGGGAGCGCAGATACGCAGTATTTT; CDR3: CASSEFWGSADTQYF
D: -; size: -; J: TRBJ2-2; V: TRBV29-1; DNA: TGCAGCCATGACTCGGCGGGGAATCATCCCGGGGAGCTGTTTTTT; CDR3: CSHDSAGNHPGELFF
D: -; size: -; J: TRBJ2-1; V: TRBV4-3; DNA: TGCGCCAGCAGCCAAGGTGGGGGGCCTCCAGACAATGAGCAGTTCTTC; CDR3: CASSQGGGPPDNEQFF
D: TRBD1; size: -; J: TRBJ2-5; V: TRBV7-9; DNA: TGTGCCAGCAAAAACAGGGGTGAGGAGACCCAGTACTTC; CDR3: CASKNRGEETQYF
D: -; size: few; J: TRBJ2-3; V: TRBV12-3/TRBV12-4; DNA: TGTGCCAGCAGTTTAGCGCTGATCACAGATACGCAGTATTTT; CDR3: CASSLALITDTQYF
D: -; size: few; J: TRBJ1-2; V: TRBV6-2/TRBV6-3; DNA: TGTGCCAGCAGCGACTTGGCGACACCCCACGGGAAGGATGGCTACACCTTC; CDR3: CASSDLATPHGKDGYTF
D: -; size: few; J: TRBJ1-2; V: TRBV25-1; DNA: TGTGCCAGCAGTGATTCCTGGAGGGGCTACACCTTC; CDR3: CASSDSWRGYTF
D: -; size: -; J: TRBJ2-2; V: TRBV2; DNA: TGTGCCAGCAGTGAACTAACAGGGCGCTTTGCCGGGGAGCTGTTTTTT; CDR3: CASSELTGRFAGELFF
D: -; size: -; J: TRBJ1-2; V: TRBV4-1; DNA: TGCGCCAGCAGCCAAGGTGGACAGCCAGGGGGCTACACCTTC; CDR3: CASSQGGQPGGYTF
D: -; size: -; J: TRBJ2-7; V: TRBV29-1; DNA: TGCAGCGTGACACTAGTTTACAATGAGCAGTACTTC; CDR3: CSVTLVYNEQYF
D: -; size: -; J: TRBJ2-5; V: TRBV12-3/TRBV12-4; DNA: TGTGCCAGCAGCTCGACACGCATGACCCAGTACTTC; CDR3: CASSSTRMTQYF
D: -; size: -; J: TRBJ2-7; V: TRBV11-2; DNA: TGTGCCAGCAGCTTAGGTAACGGAGGCTACGAGCAGTACTTC; CDR3: CASSLGNGGYEQYF